The clone carrying this TCR beta chain was counted many times. Its antigen is undetermined. The data derive from a study of T cells after yellow fever vaccination. Study-level results: Once the booster was given, most primary-vaccination clones reappeared, at about 96% for CD4 and around 90% for CD8.

V was clipped by 7 bases and J by 9 bases, with 15 bases between them. The length of the CDR3 is 13 residues. Looked up from germline, CDR1 is SEHNR and CDR2 is FQNEAQ (reference sequence). TCRdb recomputed calls from the 5' RACE reads with MiXCR, one row per CDR3 protein. This sample carries roughly 74,000 distinct CDR3 sequences, roughly 7.4% of them seen once, and the ten largest clones take around a third. The receptor's source is a young man who received the YFV17D yellow fever vaccine. The sequenced sample was CD8+ T cells sorted from PBMCs, obtained around 5 days after the first yellow fever vaccination. The chain joins TRBV7-9 to TRBJ2-2, with D possibly being TRBD1 (6 bases). CDR3 sequence: CASTRTELRELFF. CDR3 nucleotide sequence: TGTGCCAGCACACGGACAGAGCTACGGGAGCTGTTTTTT.